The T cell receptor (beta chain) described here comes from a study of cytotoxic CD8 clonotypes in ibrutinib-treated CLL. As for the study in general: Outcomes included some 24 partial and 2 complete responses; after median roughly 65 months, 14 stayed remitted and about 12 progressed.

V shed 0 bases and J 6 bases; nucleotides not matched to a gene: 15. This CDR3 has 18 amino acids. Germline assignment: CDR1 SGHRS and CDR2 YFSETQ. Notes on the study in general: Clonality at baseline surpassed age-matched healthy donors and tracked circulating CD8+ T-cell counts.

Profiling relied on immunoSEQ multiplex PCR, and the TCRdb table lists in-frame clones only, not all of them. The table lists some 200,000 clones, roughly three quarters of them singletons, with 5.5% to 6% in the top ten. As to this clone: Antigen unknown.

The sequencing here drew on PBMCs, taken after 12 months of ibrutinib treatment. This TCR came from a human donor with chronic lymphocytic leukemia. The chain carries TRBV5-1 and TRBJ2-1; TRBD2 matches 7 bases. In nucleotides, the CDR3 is TGCGCCAGCAGCTTGGCTTTGTTAAGGGCGGGAGTGGGCAATGAGCAGTTCTTC. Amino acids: CASSLALLRAGVGNEQFF.